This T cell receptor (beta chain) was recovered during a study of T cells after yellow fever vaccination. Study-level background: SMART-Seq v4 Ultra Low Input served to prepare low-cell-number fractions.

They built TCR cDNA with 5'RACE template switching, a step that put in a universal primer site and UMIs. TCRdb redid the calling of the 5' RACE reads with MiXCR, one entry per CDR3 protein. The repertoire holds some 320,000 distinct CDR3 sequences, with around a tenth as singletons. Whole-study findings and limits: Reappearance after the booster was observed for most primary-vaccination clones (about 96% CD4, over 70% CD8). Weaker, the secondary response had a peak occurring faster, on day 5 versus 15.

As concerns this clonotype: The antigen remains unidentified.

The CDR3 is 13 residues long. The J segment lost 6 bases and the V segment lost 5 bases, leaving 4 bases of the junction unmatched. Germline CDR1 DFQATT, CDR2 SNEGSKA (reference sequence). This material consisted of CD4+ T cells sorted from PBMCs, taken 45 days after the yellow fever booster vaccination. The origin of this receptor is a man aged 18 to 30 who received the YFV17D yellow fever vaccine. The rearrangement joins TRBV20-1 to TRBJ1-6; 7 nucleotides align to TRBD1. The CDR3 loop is CSAPGTANSPLHF. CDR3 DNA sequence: TGCAGTGCTCCCGGGACAGCTAATTCACCCCTCCACTTT.